This T cell receptor beta chain derives from a study of T cells in Graves' hyperthyroidism and ophthalmopathy (dated by TCRdb to 2018 to 2020). Some background on the complete study: Peripheral blood samples were taken at the time of initial diagnosis, prior to any treatment. To identify distinguishing TCR V-J signatures, a discovery cohort of around 100 patients was used, comprising fewer than 45 with Graves' ophthalmopathy and approximately 58 with stable Graves' hyperthyroidism. Whether ophthalmopathy could be predicted prospectively was tested in an independent validation cohort made up of 18 to 20 hyperthyroidism patients plus 17 patients who later progressed to ophthalmopathy. The 100 discovery patients were randomly split 7:3 into training and test sets. In over five Graves' hyperthyroidism patients, the study also compared T-cell repertoires from thyroid tissue with T-cell repertoires from blood. Following sampling, methimazole starting at 30 mg daily was given to hyperthyroidism patients, and high-dose intravenous methylprednisolone was given to ophthalmopathy patients. The paper reports TCR Vbeta CDR3 sequencing of some 140 peripheral blood samples: around 41 ophthalmopathy, 70 to 85 hyperthyroidism and about 17 progressor patients.

Broader findings and caveats from the paper: A model built on a 13 V-J signature distinguished ophthalmopathy from stable hyperthyroidism, reaching 85% to 90% sensitivity and 81.08% specificity in cross-validation and 80%/75% in testing. No statistical method was used to fix the sample size in advance, and group allocation was not hidden from the investigators. In validation, progression to ophthalmopathy was predicted by the model with 70.59% sensitivity and 72.22% specificity, a median of 6.5 months before onset. Most expanded thyroid clonotypes (frequency above 0.001) were also found in blood, which suggests that blood repertoires may mirror thyroid immune responses.

Hyperthyroidism patients were newly diagnosed, had a disease duration of under 2 months, and were aged 18 to 65 years. Patients with uncontrolled infections, other autoimmune diseases, pregnancy or lactation were excluded. Diagnoses relied on clinical symptoms, serum thyroxine and TRAb, thyroid ultrasound and orbital computed tomography. Blood from progressor patients was drawn when they were first diagnosed with hyperthyroidism, before any ophthalmopathy symptoms appeared. PBMCs were isolated from 10 ml of fresh peripheral blood by Ficoll-Paque density gradient centrifugation. Progressor patients were defined as those initially diagnosed with Graves' hyperthyroidism in whom ophthalmopathy developed during follow-up. Trizol reagent was used to extract total RNA, and RNA quality was then checked on an Agilent 2100 Bioanalyzer. This clonotype was detected ten times or more. It lacks a known antigen. No qualities accompany the bases; no much larger clone lies one base away.

CDR1 is given as SGHVS and CDR2 as FQNEAQ, both from the germline V gene. Including cysteine and phenylalanine, the CDR3 has 14 amino acids. Of all the DNA, just the CDR3 is kept, 42 bases in frame from base 1. The V end loses 2 bases and the J end loses 6 bases, and a stretch of 11 bases separates them. The TCR beta CDR3 regions were amplified from RNA transcripts. The first round of RT-PCR for the TCR CDR3 was performed with the HTBI primer set and the Qiagen OneStep RT-PCR kit. Libraries were constructed in a second round of multiplex PCR, after which size selection and purification were carried out. Libraries were sequenced paired-end with 100 bp reads on an Illumina HiSeq2000. As for the authors' bioinformatics: SOAPnuke was used to process the raw data, throwing out any read that contained adapters or uncalled bases, had a mean Phred below 15, or lacked an exact constant-primer or identifier match. High-quality paired reads were merged with COPE v1.2.5, and unique nucleotide sequences were defined as clonotypes. MiTCR v1.1 was used to align the clonotypes against IMGT TRBV, TRBD and TRBJ reference segments. Analysis was restricted to V-J combinations with a frequency above 0.0001, which covered roughly 99% of repertoires. A TCS score was defined as the ratio of F50 (clonal expansion) to E x V (chaos), with BLOSUM62-based TCRdist applied between CDR3 peptides within each V-J. Welch's t-statistics and random forest reduced roughly 540 V-J features to fewer than 15, which were used in a naive Bayes classifier (R e1071). TCRdb reran the public reads through fastp at Q25 and MiXCR, keeping productive beta chains. All rows with the same CDR3 protein become a single entry with the most common DNA and genes. TCRdb's processing, not the authors' own work, is the source of the V and J calls. The sample contains fewer than 450,000 distinct CDR3 sequences, approximately 18% of them found a single time. About a third of the sample lies in the top ten.

Sequences were obtained from blood. The rearrangement combines TRBV7-8 with TRBJ1-5, with a weak D call of TRBD1 (5 bases match). The receptor comes from a young woman with Graves' hyperthyroidism that later progressed to Graves' ophthalmopathy. The nucleotide sequence reads as follows: TGTGCCAGCAGCTTAAGGGCAGGGCGTCAGCCCCAGCATTTT. Its protein reads: CASSLRAGRQPQHF.